This T cell receptor (beta chain) derives from a study of OX40 agonist ivuxolimab in advanced cancers. V dropped 4 bases and J dropped 2 bases, with 6 bases sitting between them. Germline V lookup: CDR1 MNHEY, CDR2 SMNVEV (reference sequence). This CDR3 spans 13 amino acids. Assay used: immunoSEQ multiplex PCR; TCRdb lists only in-frame clones, some missing. The sample has around 66,000 clones, just over 90% seen once. The chain couples TRBV27 to TRBJ2-1; D is ambiguous. The receptor comes from an adult with an advanced solid tumor such as melanoma, head and neck, liver or kidney cancer. The starting material was CD4+ or CD8+ T cells sorted from blood, obtained in a trial of the OX40 agonist ivuxolimab. CDR3 nucleotide sequence: TGTGCCAGCAGTTGGGCAGCCTACAATGAGCAGTTCTTC. Its protein is CASSWAAYNEQFF.